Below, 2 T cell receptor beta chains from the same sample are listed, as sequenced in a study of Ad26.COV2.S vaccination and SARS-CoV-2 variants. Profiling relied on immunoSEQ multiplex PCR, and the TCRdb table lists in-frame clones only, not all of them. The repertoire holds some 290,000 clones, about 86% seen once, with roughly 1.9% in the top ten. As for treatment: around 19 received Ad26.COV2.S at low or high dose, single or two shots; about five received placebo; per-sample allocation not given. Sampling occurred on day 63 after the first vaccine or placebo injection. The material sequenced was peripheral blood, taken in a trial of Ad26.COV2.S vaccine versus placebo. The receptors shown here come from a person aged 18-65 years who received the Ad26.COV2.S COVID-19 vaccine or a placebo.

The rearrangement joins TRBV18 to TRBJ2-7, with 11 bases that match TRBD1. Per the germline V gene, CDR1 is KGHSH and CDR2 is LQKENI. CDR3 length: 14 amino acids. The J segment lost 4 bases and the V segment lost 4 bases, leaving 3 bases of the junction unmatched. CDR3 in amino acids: CASSQRDRGYEQYF. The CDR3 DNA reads TGTGCCAGCTCACAGAGGGACAGGGGGTACGAGCAGTACTTC.

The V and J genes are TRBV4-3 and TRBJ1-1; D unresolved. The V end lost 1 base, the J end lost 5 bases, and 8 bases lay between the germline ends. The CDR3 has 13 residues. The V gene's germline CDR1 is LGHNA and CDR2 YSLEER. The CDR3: CASSQAPRTEAFF. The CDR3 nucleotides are TGCGCCAGCAGCCAAGCTCCTCGGACTGAAGCTTTCTTT.